The present T cell receptor beta chain was sequenced within a study of immune heterogeneity within non-small cell lung tumors. This CDR3 has 17 residues. The germline CDR1 and CDR2 sequences are LGHDT and YNNKEL (reference sequence). V lost 3 bases and J 2 bases, leaving 20 bases between the germline ends. Genomic DNA extracted from bulk tumor tissue served as template. A total of roughly 600 ng was used per sample. Each primary tumor yielded several biopsies, collected far apart from one another at surgery. Patients went through curative surgery, and their non-small cell lung cancer was untreated and newly diagnosed. Only a few counts were recorded for this clonotype. The TCR beta CDR3 region was amplified by multiplex PCR employing 32 V and 13 J primers. MiXCR, run by TCRdb on the multiplex PCR reads, gives a single entry per CDR3 protein. The table shows about 4,500 distinct CDR3 sequences, with 23% occurring only once.

Sequenced material: lung tumor tissue. This chain links TRBV3-1 with TRBJ2-7; D remains ambiguous. The receptor was isolated from a man between 60 and 75 years old with non-small cell lung cancer. The DNA of the CDR3 is TGTGCCAGCAGCCACACTCCTACCGCACCGCGCCCCTACGAGCAGTACTTC. Its translation is CASSHTPTAPRPYEQYF.